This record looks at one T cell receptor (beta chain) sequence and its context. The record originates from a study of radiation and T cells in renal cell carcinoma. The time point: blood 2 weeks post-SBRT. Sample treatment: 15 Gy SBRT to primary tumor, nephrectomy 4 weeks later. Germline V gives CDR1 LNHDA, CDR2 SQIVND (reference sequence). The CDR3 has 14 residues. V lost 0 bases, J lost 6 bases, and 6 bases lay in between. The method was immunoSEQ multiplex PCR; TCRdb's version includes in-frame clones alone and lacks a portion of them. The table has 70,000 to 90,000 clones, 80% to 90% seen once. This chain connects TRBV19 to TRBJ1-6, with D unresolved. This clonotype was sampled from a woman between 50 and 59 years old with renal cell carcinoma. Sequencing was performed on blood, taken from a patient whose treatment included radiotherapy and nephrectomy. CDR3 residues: CASSIEGSNSPLHF. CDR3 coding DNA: TGTGCCAGTAGTATAGAAGGGAGTAATTCACCCCTCCACTTT.